The TCR beta chain described here comes from a study of shared clonotypes between healthy human individuals. Study outcomes and limitations: Among donors, the sharing of clonotypes was expected to be influenced by sequencing depth. Relative to memory subsets, naive subsets generally showed larger estimated richness.

Worth noting for this clone: Its antigen remains unidentified.

This CDR3 has 13 amino acids. V was pared by 2 bases and J by 6 bases, with 10 bases between. CDR1 and CDR2 from the germline V gene are MNHEY and SVGAGI. The assay used deep level. Libraries were prepared by immunoSEQ multiplex PCR; TCRdb keeps only in-frame clonotypes and omits some of them. The sample lists 2.3 million or so clones, about 92% occurring once. The sequence was obtained from a man aged 18 to 29 in good health. Some clones in this sample may be carry-over from other donors' samples. Source material: naive CD4+ T cells from PBMCs. Subset described: CD45RA+ positively selected. This chain links TRBV6-5 with TRBJ1-2; the D gene is possibly TRBD1 (5 bases). CDR3 region: CASSYVRGNGYTF. The DNA for the CDR3 is TGTGCCAGCAGTTACGTCCGGGGGAATGGCTACACCTTC.